This TCR beta chain was retrieved from a study of response to subunit inactivated influenza vaccine. Findings and limits, study-wide: There was a suggestion from the authors that each seasonal influenza vaccination recruits few new T cells.

Deletions cut 6 bases from V and 2 bases from J, with 21 bases between. The germline V gene has CDR1 DFQATT and CDR2 SNEGSKA (reference sequence). This CDR3 has 16 amino acids. One entry per CDR3 protein, called by TCRdb with MiXCR from the RT-PCR reads. The sample records about half a million distinct CDR3 sequences, roughly 27% being singletons. This clonotype was picked up a small number of times. Its antigen is unidentified. This chain joins TRBV20-1 and TRBJ2-3; D may be TRBD2 (5 bases). This specimen consisted of CD4+ T cells sorted from PBMCs, obtained more than 4 days after vaccination. This receptor was taken from a man aged 45-65 years who received an inactivated influenza vaccine. CDR3 coding DNA: TGCAGTGCAAATTTACCGGGTCTAGCCCCCACAGATACGCAGTATTTT. Amino acid sequence: CSANLPGLAPTDTQYF.